This paragraph covers one T cell receptor (beta chain) sequence. The antigen remains unidentified. The germline CDR1 and CDR2 sequences are SNHLY and FYNNEI. This CDR3 is built from 14 residues. The ends were cut back, 4 bases at V and 5 bases at J, with 14 bases in the middle. The source of the sample is a study of blood T cells in healthy people across ages. Study conclusions and caveats: Researchers deemed the diversity estimates from one million T cells underestimates.

Combining a sample-barcoded 5' primer with a J-beta primer mix, a second PCR ran for about 7 to 12 cycles. From the 5' RACE reads, TCRdb called clonotypes with MiXCR, one entry per CDR3 protein. The table has 550,000 to 750,000 distinct CDR3 sequences, around a fifth seen once. This receptor was identified in a man aged 65 to 79 in good health. The chain recombines TRBV2 with TRBJ1-2; D is possibly TRBD1 (5 bases). Sequenced input: blood. The CDR3 bases are TGTGCCAGCAGTGGCCCGGGGCAGGGTTATGGCTACACCTTC. This encodes CASSGPGQGYGYTF.